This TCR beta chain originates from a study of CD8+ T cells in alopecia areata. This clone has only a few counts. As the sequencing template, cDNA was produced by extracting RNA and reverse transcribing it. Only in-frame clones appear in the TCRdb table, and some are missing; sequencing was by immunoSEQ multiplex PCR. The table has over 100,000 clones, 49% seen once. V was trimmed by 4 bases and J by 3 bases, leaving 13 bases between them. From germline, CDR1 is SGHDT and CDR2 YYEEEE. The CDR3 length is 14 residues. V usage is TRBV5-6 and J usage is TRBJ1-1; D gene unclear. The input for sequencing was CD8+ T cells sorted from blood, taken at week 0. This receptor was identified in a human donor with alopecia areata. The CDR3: CASSLGLHHTEAFF. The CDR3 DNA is TGTGCCAGCAGCCTCGGACTCCATCACACTGAAGCTTTCTTT. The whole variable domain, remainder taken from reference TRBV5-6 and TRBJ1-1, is DAGVTQSPTHLIKTRGQQVTLRCSPKSGHDTVSWYQQALGQGPQFIFQYYEEEERQRGNFPDRFSGHQFPNYSSELNVNALLLGDSALYLCASSLGLHHTEAFFGQGTRLTVV.